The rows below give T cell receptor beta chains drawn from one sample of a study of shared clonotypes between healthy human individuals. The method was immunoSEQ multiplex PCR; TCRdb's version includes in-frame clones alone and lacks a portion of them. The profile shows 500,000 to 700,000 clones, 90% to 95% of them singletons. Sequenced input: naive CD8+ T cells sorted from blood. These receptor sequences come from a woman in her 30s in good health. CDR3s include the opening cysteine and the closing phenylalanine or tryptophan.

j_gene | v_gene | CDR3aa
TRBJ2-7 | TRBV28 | CASSFEGPRTYEQYF
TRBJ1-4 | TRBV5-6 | CASSLLATNEKLFF
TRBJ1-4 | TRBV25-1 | CASSEGGPKLFF
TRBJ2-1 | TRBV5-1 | CASRPRGSSYNEQFF
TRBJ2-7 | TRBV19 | CASSIAGASYEQYF
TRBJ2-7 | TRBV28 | CASSFFGGTRYEQYF
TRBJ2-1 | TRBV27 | CASSPGTSGIEQFF
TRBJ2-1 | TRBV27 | CASSLWGRVSYNEQFF
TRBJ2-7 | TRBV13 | CASSLRRDSEEQYF
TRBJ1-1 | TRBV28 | CASSAQGKNTEAFF
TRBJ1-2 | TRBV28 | CASRKPGTGGDYGYTF
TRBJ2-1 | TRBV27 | CASSAGLAGVLQFF
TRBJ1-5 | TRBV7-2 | CASSLGVGRVQPQHF
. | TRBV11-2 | CASSSLAEQYF
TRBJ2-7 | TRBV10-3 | CASRDNYEQYF
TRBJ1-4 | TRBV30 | CAWTGIGYTNEKLFF
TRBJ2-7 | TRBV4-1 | CASSQGQAGGIYEQYF
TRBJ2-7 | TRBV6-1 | CASRFDEQYF
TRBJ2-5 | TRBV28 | CASSLQRRETQYF
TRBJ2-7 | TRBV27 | CASSRGDEQYF
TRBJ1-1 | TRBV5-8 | CASSFDPLKGQTNTEAFF
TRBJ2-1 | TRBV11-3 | CASSLDSEAGEDNEQFF
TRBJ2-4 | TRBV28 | CASSLWRYGEGENIQYF
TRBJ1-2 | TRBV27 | CASSLYRGQALYGYTF
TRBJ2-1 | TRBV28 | CASSPWTSGMGNEQFF
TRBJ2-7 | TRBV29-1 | CSVATEGKSYEQYF
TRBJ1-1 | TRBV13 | CASSFGGGAGVTEAFF
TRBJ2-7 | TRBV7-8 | CASSLEVGTGNYEQYF
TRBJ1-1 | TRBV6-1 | CASSEGPGTNTEAFF
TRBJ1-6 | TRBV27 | CASTRTGPSYDSPLHF
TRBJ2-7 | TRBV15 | CATSRVDSSYEQYF
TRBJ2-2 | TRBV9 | CASSIASGTYRDTGELFF
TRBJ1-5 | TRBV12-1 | CASQTGGREIKQPQHF
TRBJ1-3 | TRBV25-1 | CASSEYTGWSGNTIYF
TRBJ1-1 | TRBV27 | CASTPMGRGTEAFF
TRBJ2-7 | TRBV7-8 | CASSLDSDQSSYEQYF
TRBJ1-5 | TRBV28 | CASNPSGQPQHF
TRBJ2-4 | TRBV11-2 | CASSSPLAKNIQYF
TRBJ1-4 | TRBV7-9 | CASSGGLGDYREKLFF
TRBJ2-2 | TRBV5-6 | CASSRDRGPPGELFF
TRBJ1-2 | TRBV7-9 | CASSSTLDRGPSNYGYTF
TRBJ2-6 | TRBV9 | CASSPTGATYSGANVLTF
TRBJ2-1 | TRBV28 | CASSIHDRVMVYNEQFF
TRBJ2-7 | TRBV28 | CAISGGRFHEQYF
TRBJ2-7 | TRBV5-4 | CASSLQEAPYYEQYF
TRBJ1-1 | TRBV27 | CASSDRGPGTEAFF